The 28 T cell receptor beta chains in this list originate from one sample, sequenced in a study of blood T cell repertoires in COVID-19. Data came from immunoSEQ multiplex PCR; TCRdb stores just in-frame clones and leaves some out. Counted here are 150,000 to 200,000 clones, about nine tenths occurring once; the ten biggest clones make up roughly a sixth. The sample taken for sequencing was peripheral blood. Source of these receptors: a man aged 55-75 years with active or convalescent COVID-19.

CDR3: CASSFRAYEQYF. DNA of the CDR3: TGTGCCAGCAGCTTCCGAGCCTACGAGCAGTACTTC. This rearrangement joins TRBV14 to TRBJ2-7, with D unresolved. CDR1 is SGHDN, CDR2 FVKESK, per germline. This CDR3 is built from 12 residues. V was clipped by 5 bases and J by 2 bases, with 7 bases between them.

The J gene is TRBJ2-1, the V gene TRBV7-8; possible D gene TRBD1, 6 bases. Per germline, CDR1 SGHVS and CDR2 FQNEAQ. Between the trimmed V and J ends, which lost 0 bases and 3 bases, there was a span of 15 bases. This CDR3 has 17 residues. CDR3 sequence: CASSLAIRQGIYNEQFF. The CDR3 DNA reads as TGTGCCAGCAGCTTAGCGATCAGGCAGGGGATCTACAATGAGCAGTTCTTC.

This rearrangement joins TRBV28 to TRBJ1-5; TRBD1 might be the D (5 bases). V was cut by 6 bases and J by 4 bases, with 7 bases left in between. The CDR3 is 12 residues long. The germline V gene encodes CDR1 MDHEN and CDR2 SYDVKM. The CDR3 DNA reads TGTGCCAGCAGAGGGGTAAATCAGCCCCAGCATTTT. This codes for CASRGVNQPQHF.

This clone has only a few counts. This chain connects TRBV19 to TRBJ1-5; weak D call: TRBD1 (6 bases). The CDR3 is 14 amino acids. CDR1 is LNHDA and CDR2 is SQIVND in the germline V gene (reference sequence). V shed 11 bases and J shed 2 bases, with 16 bases lying between them. DNA of the CDR3: TGTGCCGGAGCCTCGGCAGGGGGCAATCAGCCCCAGCATTTT. Translation: CAGASAGGNQPQHF.

The V call is TRBV27, the J call TRBJ1-2, with 7 bases matching TRBD1. The CDR3 loop spans 15 amino acids. CDR1 and CDR2 from the germline V gene are MNHEY and SMNVEV (reference sequence). After removal of 1 base from V and 3 bases from J, the junction contained 5 bases not matched to a gene. CDR3 sequence: CASSLYLGTDYGYTF. The CDR3 DNA reads as TGTGCCAGCAGTTTATATCTTGGGACAGACTATGGCTACACCTTC.

The count of this clone is one. One end of the junction is discordant with germline, which a read error may explain. This chain uses TRBV11-2 with TRBJ2-1, with 10 bases matching TRBD2. Looked up from germline, CDR1 is SGHAT and CDR2 is FQNNGV. The length of the CDR3 is 14 residues. CDR3 protein: CASSRRTSGGERFF. DNA for the CDR3: TGTGCCAGCAGCCGGAGGACTAGCGGAGGCGAGCGGTTCTTC.

The rearrangement links TRBV7-2 to TRBJ2-2; 8 bases align to TRBD2. With 4 bases clipped from V and 3 bases from J, the junction kept 7 bases outside the gene matches. The CDR3 covers 16 residues. In germline, CDR1 is SGHTA, CDR2 FQGNSA. The CDR3 bases are TGTGCCAGCAGCTCCCCGGGGGGGGTGGACACCGGGGAGCTGTTTTTT. Translating gives CASSSPGGVDTGELFF.

The chain employs TRBV5-8 and TRBJ2-3; the D gene is possibly TRBD1 (5 bases). This CDR3 is 14 amino acids long. Deletions cut 5 bases from V and 1 base from J, with 11 bases between. Germline lookup yields CDR1 SGHTS and CDR2 YDEGEE. CDR3 in DNA: TGTGCCAGCAGAAGGCTAGGGGGCACAGATACGCAGTATTTT. Amino acid sequence: CASRRLGGTDTQYF.

The chain is built from TRBV20-1 and TRBJ2-3, with 11 bases fitting TRBD2. Germline trimming cut 3 bases from V and 7 bases from J; bases unmatched to any gene: 9. Germline CDR1 DFQATT, CDR2 SNEGSKA (reference sequence). CDR3 length equals 15 residues. The CDR3 DNA reads TGCAGTGCTAGTCGGCTAGCGGGAGGCCCAAATACGCAGTATTTT. This sequence encodes CSASRLAGGPNTQYF.

This chain links TRBV29-1 with TRBJ1-1; unclear D gene. Per germline, CDR1 SQVTM and CDR2 ANQGSEA. The CDR3 consists of 12 residues. Deletions cut 0 bases from V and 6 bases from J, with 8 bases between. The DNA of the CDR3 is TGCAGCGTTGAAGATTGGAGCGCTGAAGCTTTCTTT. This translates into CSVEDWSAEAFF.

The chain joins TRBV5-4 to TRBJ1-1; the match to TRBD1 covers 9 bases. Germline CDR1 reads SGHNT; CDR2 reads YYREEE (reference sequence). The V segment lost 7 bases and the J segment 5 bases; nucleotides outside the gene matches: 6. The length of the CDR3 is 13 residues. The CDR3 region is CASYGQGRTEAFF. The CDR3 DNA reads as TGTGCCAGCTATGGACAGGGGAGGACTGAAGCTTTCTTT.

The chain has TRBV2 and TRBJ1-6; D is undetermined. Germline CDR1 and CDR2: SNHLY and FYNNEI. This CDR3 is 13 amino acids long. Trimming pared 4 bases from V and 11 bases from J, leaving 12 bases between. The CDR3 nucleotides read TGTGCCAGCAGTGGAAGGGAGGAAACACCCCTCCACTTT. Protein product: CASSGREETPLHF.

The rearrangement links TRBV5-5 to TRBJ2-3, with a possible D match to TRBD1 (5 bases). Trimming pared 0 bases from V and 1 base from J, leaving 12 bases between. This CDR3 has 16 residues. Germline CDR1 is SGHKS and CDR2 is YYEKEE (reference sequence). Here the CDR3 DNA reads TGTGCCAGCAGCTTGGCCTTTGGGGCGGGCACAGATACGCAGTATTTT. Translation: CASSLAFGAGTDTQYF.

The chain has TRBV5-3 and TRBJ1-2; D unclear. TRBV5-3 is an ORF, and what it does is uncertain. The germline V and J ends were trimmed by 1 base and 5 bases, with 15 bases remaining between them. CDR3 length: 15 residues. Here the CDR3 reads CARSLMRVNDYGYTF. The DNA for the CDR3 is TGTGCCAGAAGCTTGATGAGGGTTAATGATTATGGCTACACCTTC.

The chain links TRBV11-2 to TRBJ1-3, with D perhaps matching TRBD1 (5 bases). This CDR3 region has 14 residues. Per the germline V gene, CDR1 is SGHAT and CDR2 is FQNNGV. V lost 5 bases and J lost 0, with 8 bases in between. CDR3 in DNA: TGTGCCAGCAGCCAGACAGACTCTGGAAACACCATATATTTT. This sequence encodes CASSQTDSGNTIYF.

This clone was counted a single time. The rearrangement uses TRBV3-1 (or the pseudogene TRBV3-2) and TRBJ2-4, with 7 positions matching TRBD2. Losses at the gene ends were 0 bases for V and 8 bases for J; bases not matched to a gene: 7. Germline CDR1 is LGHDT and CDR2 is YNNKEL (reference sequence). The CDR3 is 15 amino acids. This CDR3 reads CASSQDQAGVYIQYF. CDR3 DNA sequence: TGTGCCAGCAGCCAAGATCAGGCGGGAGTCTACATTCAGTACTTC.

This chain's CDR3 is CASSLRGRSYGYTF. The CDR3 DNA reads as TGTGCCAGCAGCCTCAGGGGGCGCAGCTATGGCTACACCTTC. The V and J genes are TRBV3-1 (or the pseudogene TRBV3-2) and TRBJ1-2, with 8 bases lining up with TRBD1. The V and J ends lost 4 bases and 4 bases, in that order; junction bases with no gene match: 5. Germline CDR1 is LGHDT and CDR2 is YNNKEL (reference sequence). The CDR3 sequence is 14 residues long.

The V gene is TRBV6-5, the J gene TRBJ1-6, with 7 bases identical to TRBD1. Germline CDR1 MNHEY, CDR2 SVGAGI. The CDR3 is 14 residues long. Trimming removed 6 bases from V and 14 bases from J; junction bases left unmatched: 13. The CDR3 coding sequence is TGTGCCAGCAGACCCGGGACAGAGCTCTTGGCCCTCCACTTT. It translates to CASRPGTELLALHF.

The J gene is TRBJ2-1, the V gene TRBV7-2; 7 positions agree with TRBD1. CDR1 and CDR2 from the germline V gene are SGHTA and FQGNSA. The V and J ends lost 5 bases and 9 bases, in that order; junction bases with no gene match: 13. This CDR3 region has 15 residues. The CDR3, as DNA: TGTGCCAGCAGCACACGGACAGGCCCTACTGTTGAGCAGTTCTTC. Protein sequence: CASSTRTGPTVEQFF.

The V and J genes are TRBV3-1 (or the pseudogene TRBV3-2) and TRBJ1-6; D is ambiguous. The CDR3 runs to 13 residues. Germline CDR1 reads LGHDT; CDR2 reads YNNKEL (reference sequence). V was shortened by 3 bases and J by 11 bases, with 11 bases between the two germline ends. CDR3 loop: CASSQREATPLHF. For the CDR3, the DNA is TGTGCCAGCAGCCAGCGGGAGGCGACACCCCTCCACTTT.

The rearrangement joins TRBV3-1 (or the pseudogene TRBV3-2) to TRBJ2-4; 10 bases line up with TRBD1. The CDR3 totals 19 residues. The germline CDR1 and CDR2 sequences are LGHDT and YNNKEL (reference sequence). Trimming removed 6 bases from V and 2 bases from J; junction bases left unmatched: 16. CDR3 sequence reads: CASSLTGGRALRTKNIQYF. CDR3 sequence (DNA): TGTGCCAGCAGTTTGACAGGGGGCCGGGCTCTAAGAACCAAAAACATTCAGTACTTC.

This chain uses TRBV5-4 with TRBJ1-1; 8 nucleotides agree with TRBD1. The CDR3 extends over 14 amino acids. From germline, CDR1 is SGHNT and CDR2 YYREEE (reference sequence). V gave up 0 bases and J gave up 5 bases; unmatched junction bases: 3. The CDR3 sequence: CASSLETGGTEAFF. The CDR3 region has the DNA TGTGCCAGCAGCTTGGAAACAGGGGGTACTGAAGCTTTCTTT.

This clone was found a few times. This chain joins TRBV4-2 and TRBJ2-1, with 10 bases lining up with TRBD2. This CDR3 spans 16 amino acids. V trimming: 0 bases; J trimming: 8 bases; junction bases outside the gene matches: 7. The germline CDR1 and CDR2 sequences are LGHNA and YNFKEQ. The CDR3 region has the DNA TGTGCCAGCAGCCAAGAGCTAGCGGGAGCTGTTCATGAGCAGTTCTTC. It yields the protein CASSQELAGAVHEQFF.

This clone has only a few counts. The chain employs TRBV20-1 and TRBJ1-4; D not certain. CDR3 length equals 12 residues. Trimming removed 3 bases at V and 5 bases at J, with 7 bases between. The V gene's germline CDR1 is DFQATT and CDR2 SNEGSKA (reference sequence). CDR3 loop: CSASDGNEKLFF. DNA for the CDR3: TGCAGTGCTAGTGACGGGAATGAAAAACTGTTTTTT.

This clone was seen a single time. The chain links TRBV7-7 to TRBJ2-5, with D maybe TRBD1 (6 bases). The CDR3 sequence is 16 residues long. V was cut by 4 bases and J by 4 bases, with 19 bases left in between. Germline V gene data show CDR1 as SSHAT and CDR2 as FNYEAQ (reference sequence). DNA of the CDR3: TGTGCCAGCAGCTACCCTCCTGGGGGCAGGGTAGAGACCCAGTACTTC. The encoded protein is CASSYPPGGRVETQYF.

The chain couples TRBV12-3 or TRBV12-4 to TRBJ2-1; D is possibly TRBD1 (6 bases). This CDR3 is built from 12 residues. V was shortened by 6 bases and J by 7 bases, with 10 bases between the two germline ends. The CDR3 coding sequence is TGTGCCAGCAGCCTGGACAGAAATGAGCAGTTCTTC. It translates to CASSLDRNEQFF.

This chain connects TRBV5-1 to TRBJ1-1; TRBD1 agrees at 7 bases. Trimming at V came to 5 bases and at J to 6 bases, leaving 7 bases not matched to a gene. This CDR3 is built from 13 residues. Germline CDR1 SGHRS, CDR2 YFSETQ. CDR3 in DNA: TGCGCCAGCAGTTCCCACAGGGGCGCTGAAGCTTTCTTT. Amino acid sequence: CASSSHRGAEAFF.

V is TRBV12-3 or TRBV12-4 and J is TRBJ1-1; D is uncertain. The CDR3 runs to 12 residues. Trimming took 7 bases from V and 6 from J, leaving 12 bases between them. The CDR3 region is CASTQVGAEAFF. In nucleotides, the CDR3 is TGTGCCAGCACTCAGGTAGGCGCTGAAGCTTTCTTT.